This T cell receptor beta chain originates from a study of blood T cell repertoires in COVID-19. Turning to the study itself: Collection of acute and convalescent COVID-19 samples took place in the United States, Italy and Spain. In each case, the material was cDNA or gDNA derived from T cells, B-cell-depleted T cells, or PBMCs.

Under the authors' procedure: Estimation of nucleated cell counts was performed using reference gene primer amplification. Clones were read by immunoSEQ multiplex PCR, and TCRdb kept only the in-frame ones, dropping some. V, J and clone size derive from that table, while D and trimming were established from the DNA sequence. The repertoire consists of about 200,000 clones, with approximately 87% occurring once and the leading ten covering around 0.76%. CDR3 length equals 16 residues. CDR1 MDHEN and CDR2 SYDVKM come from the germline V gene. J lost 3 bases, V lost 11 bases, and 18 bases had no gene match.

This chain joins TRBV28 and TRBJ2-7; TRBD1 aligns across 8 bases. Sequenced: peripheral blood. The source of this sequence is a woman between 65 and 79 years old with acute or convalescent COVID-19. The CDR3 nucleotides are TGTGCCTCCTTAGTGGGAGGACAGGGTTCGTTCTACGAGCAGTACTTC. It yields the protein CASLVGGQGSFYEQYF.